This T cell receptor (beta chain) was obtained from a study of fetal regulatory T cell absence and autoimmunity. Background on the study: Without clinical diabetes, IPEX patients showed exocrine pancreas autoimmunity.

This was a survey-level run. The repertoire was sequenced with immunoSEQ multiplex PCR; TCRdb's copy has only in-frame clones and lacks some. This sample carries 85,000 to 100,000 clones, roughly 78% of them seen once, and the ten largest clones take 1.5% to 2%. V was trimmed by 3 bases and J by 0 bases, leaving 2 bases between them. CDR3 size: 12 residues. CDR1 and CDR2 (germline): SGHKS, YYEKEE (reference sequence). The rearrangement uses TRBV5-5 and TRBJ2-3; D gene ambiguous. The receptor was isolated from a male donor with IPEX syndrome. The sample comprised pancreas tissue. The CDR3 sequence is CASSWSTDTQYF. In nucleotides, the CDR3 is TGTGCCAGCAGCTGGAGCACAGATACGCAGTATTTT.